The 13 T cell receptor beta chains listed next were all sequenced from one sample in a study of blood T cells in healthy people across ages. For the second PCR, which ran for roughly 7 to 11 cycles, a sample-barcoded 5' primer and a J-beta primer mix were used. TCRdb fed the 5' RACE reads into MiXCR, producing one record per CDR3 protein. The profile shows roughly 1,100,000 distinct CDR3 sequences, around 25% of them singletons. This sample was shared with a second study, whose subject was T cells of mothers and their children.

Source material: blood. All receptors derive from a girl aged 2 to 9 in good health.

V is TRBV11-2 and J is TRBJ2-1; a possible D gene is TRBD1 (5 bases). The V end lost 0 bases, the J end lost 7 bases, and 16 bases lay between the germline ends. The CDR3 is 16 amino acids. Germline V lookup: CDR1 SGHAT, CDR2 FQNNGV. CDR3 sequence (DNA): TGTGCCAGCAGCTTAGAAACCAGGGTGGATCCTAATGAGCAGTTCTTC. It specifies CASSLETRVDPNEQFF.

CDR3: CASSQAASGSYEQYF. The CDR3 DNA sequence: TGTGCCAGCAGCCAAGCGGCTAGCGGCTCATACGAGCAGTACTTC. The V call is TRBV11-1, the J call TRBJ2-7; the match to TRBD2 covers 7 bases. Germline V lookup: CDR1 SGHAT, CDR2 FQDESV (reference sequence). After removal of 5 bases from V and 4 bases from J, the junction contained 11 bases not matched to a gene. This CDR3 contains 15 residues.

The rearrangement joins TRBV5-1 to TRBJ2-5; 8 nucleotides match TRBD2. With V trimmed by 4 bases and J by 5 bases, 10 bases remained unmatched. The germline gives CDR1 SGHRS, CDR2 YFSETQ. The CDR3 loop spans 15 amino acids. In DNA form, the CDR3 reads TGCGCCAGCAGCCTCCAAGCGGGAGAAATGGAGACCCAGTACTTC. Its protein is CASSLQAGEMETQYF.

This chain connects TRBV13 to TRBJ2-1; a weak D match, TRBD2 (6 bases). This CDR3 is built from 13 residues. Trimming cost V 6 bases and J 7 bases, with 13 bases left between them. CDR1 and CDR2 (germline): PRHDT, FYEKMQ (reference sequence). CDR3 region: CASRGDLGNEQFF. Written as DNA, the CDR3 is TGTGCCAGCAGGGGGGACTTAGGGAATGAGCAGTTCTTC.

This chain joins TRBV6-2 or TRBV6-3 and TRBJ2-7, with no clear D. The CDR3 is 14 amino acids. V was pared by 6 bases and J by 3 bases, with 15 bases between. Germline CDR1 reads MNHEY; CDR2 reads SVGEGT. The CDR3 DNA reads TGTGCCAGCAGACACGGATCCTTTAGCTACGAGCAGTACTTC. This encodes CASRHGSFSYEQYF.

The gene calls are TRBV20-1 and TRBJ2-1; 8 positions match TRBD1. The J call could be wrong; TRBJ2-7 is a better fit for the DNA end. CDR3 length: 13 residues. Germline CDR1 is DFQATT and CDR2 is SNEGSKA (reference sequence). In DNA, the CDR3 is TGCAGTGCTAGCCTCAGGGGGCTCTACGAGCAGTACTTC. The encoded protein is CSASLRGLYEQYF.

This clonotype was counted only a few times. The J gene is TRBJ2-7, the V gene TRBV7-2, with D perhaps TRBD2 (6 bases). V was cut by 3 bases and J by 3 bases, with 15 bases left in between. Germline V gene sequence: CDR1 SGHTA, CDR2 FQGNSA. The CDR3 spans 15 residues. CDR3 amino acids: CASSLGGGLLYEQYF. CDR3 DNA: TGTGCCAGCAGCTTGGGGGGAGGTCTTCTCTACGAGCAGTACTTC. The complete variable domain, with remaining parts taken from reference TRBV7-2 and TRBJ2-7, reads GAGVSQSPSNKVTEKGKDVELRCDPISGHTALYWYRQSLGQGLEFLIYFQGNSAPDKSGLPSDRFSAERTGGSVSTLTIQRTQQEDSAVYLCASSLGGGLLYEQYFGPGTRLTVT.

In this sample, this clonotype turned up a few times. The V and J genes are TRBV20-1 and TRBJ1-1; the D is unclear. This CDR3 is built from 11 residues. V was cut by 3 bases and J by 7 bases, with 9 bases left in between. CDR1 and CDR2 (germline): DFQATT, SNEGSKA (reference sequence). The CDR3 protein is CSASLAVEAFF. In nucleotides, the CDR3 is TGCAGTGCTAGTTTGGCAGTTGAAGCTTTCTTT.

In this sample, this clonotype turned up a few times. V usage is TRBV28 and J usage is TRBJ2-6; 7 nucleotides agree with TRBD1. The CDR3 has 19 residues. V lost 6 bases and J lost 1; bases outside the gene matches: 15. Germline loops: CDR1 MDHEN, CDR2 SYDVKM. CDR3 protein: CASSSEPEGAVSGANVLTF. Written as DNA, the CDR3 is TGTGCCAGCAGCTCAGAACCAGAGGGGGCGGTATCTGGGGCCAACGTCCTGACTTTC.

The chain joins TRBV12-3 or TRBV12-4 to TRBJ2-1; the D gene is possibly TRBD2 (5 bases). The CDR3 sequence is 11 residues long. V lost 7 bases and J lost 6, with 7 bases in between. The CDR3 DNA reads TGTGCCAGCAAGAGGGCCAATGAGCAGTTCTTC. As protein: CASKRANEQFF.

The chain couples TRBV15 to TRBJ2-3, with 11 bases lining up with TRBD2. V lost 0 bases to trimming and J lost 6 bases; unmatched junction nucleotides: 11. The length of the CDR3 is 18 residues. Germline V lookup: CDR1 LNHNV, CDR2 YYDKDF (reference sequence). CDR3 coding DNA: TGTGCCACCAGCAGAGAGGGTAGCGGGGGGGCCAGGACCGATACGCAGTATTTT. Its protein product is CATSREGSGGARTDTQYF.

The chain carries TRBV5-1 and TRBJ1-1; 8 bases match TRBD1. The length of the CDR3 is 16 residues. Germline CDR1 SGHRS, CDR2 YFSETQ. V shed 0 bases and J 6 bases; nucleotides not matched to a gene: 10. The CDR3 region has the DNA TGCGCCAGCAGCTTGGGGTCAGGGGGCGGTTGGCCTGAAGCTTTCTTT. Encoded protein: CASSLGSGGGWPEAFF.

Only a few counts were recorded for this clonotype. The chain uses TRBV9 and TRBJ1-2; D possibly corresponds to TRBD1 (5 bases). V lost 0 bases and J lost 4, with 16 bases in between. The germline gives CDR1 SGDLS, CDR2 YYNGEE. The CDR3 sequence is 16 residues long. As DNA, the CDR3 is TGTGCCAGCAGCGTAGCTCAGGGACCAACAAGCTATGGCTACACCTTC. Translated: CASSVAQGPTSYGYTF.